The clone carrying this TCR beta chain showed up just a few times. TCRdb re-analysed the 5' RACE reads in MiXCR, keeping a single row per CDR3 protein. The data hold about 40,000 distinct CDR3 sequences, with 30% observed a single time. The memory fraction was CD4+CD45RO+CD25- cells. Trimming took off 3 bases at V and 3 bases at J, with 9 bases between the two ends. The CDR3 loop spans 13 amino acids. Germline lookup yields CDR1 LGHNA and CDR2 YSLEER. This sequence was found in a female donor with breast cancer. The chain is built from TRBV4-3 and TRBJ2-7; D is uncertain. Sequencing used tumor-infiltrating memory CD4+ T cells sorted from the breast tumor. Subset specified: memory CD4+ T cells, CD4+CD45RO+CD25-. The CDR3 DNA follows: TGCGCCAGCAGCCAGGCTCGCTTCTACGAGCAGTACTTC. It specifies CASSQARFYEQYF.